The clone carrying this T cell receptor (beta chain) appeared a single time. What it recognizes is unknown. These data are taken from a study of cytotoxic CD8 clonotypes in ibrutinib-treated CLL. Study information: The study included about 11 relapsed/refractory and 15 treatment-naive patients; roughly 18 had IGHV unmutated disease. Average yields of roughly 260,000 productive templates and 94,082 productive rearrangements characterized the samples. Study-wide results and limits: Clonotypes that were public were uncommon, and they contracted or stayed stable on treatment.

Libraries were prepared by immunoSEQ multiplex PCR; TCRdb keeps only in-frame clonotypes and omits some of them. The top ten hold about 5.8% of the sample, which has about 76,000 clones, more than 70% seen once. Germline lookup yields CDR1 PRHDT and CDR2 FYEKMQ (reference sequence). V gave up 3 bases and J gave up 5 bases, with 5 bases separating them. The CDR3 covers 12 residues. The genes are TRBV13 and TRBJ2-1; D gene uncertain. The specimen comprised PBMCs, sampled before ibrutinib treatment. The TCR originated in a human donor with chronic lymphocytic leukemia. CDR3 in DNA: TGTGCCAGCAGCTTGGAACACAATGAGCAGTTCTTC. Translation: CASSLEHNEQFF.